Listed below are T cell receptor beta chains from one sample, sequenced in a study of blood T cells in healthy people across ages. TCRdb passed the 5' RACE reads through MiXCR, listing each CDR3 protein once. This table has hundreds of thousands of distinct CDR3 sequences, approximately 40% appearing once. The sample was blood. Every receptor here comes from a man older than 75 in good health. CDR3s include the opening cysteine and the closing phenylalanine or tryptophan. A D gene is named only where the DNA matches it firmly. The size entry is marked missing in some rows and otherwise reads once, few, many or a size class.

clone size	V gene	J gene	D gene	CDR3 protein	CDR3 DNA
-	TRBV4-1	TRBJ2-4	-	CASSQAGTQPNIQYF	TGCGCCAGCAGCCAAGCCGGGACACAACCTAACATTCAGTACTTC
-	TRBV10-3	TRBJ1-3	-	CAISEPGLGSGNTIYF	TGTGCCATCAGTGAACCCGGCCTGGGCTCTGGAAACACCATATATTTT
-	TRBV6-4	TRBJ2-7	-	CASSAVWGGERYF	TGTGCCAGCAGTGCCGTCTGGGGGGGCGAGCGGTACTTC
-	TRBV7-2	TRBJ2-5	TRBD2	CASSPRAGGTTTGTQYF	TGTGCCAGCAGCCCTAGGGCGGGGGGTACCACCACTGGGACCCAGTACTTC
-	TRBV18	TRBJ2-1	TRBD2	CASSPVGGGLTYNEQFF	TGTGCCAGCTCACCAGTCGGGGGGGGACTAACCTACAATGAGCAGTTCTTC
-	TRBV28	TRBJ2-7	TRBD1	CASNGQGPPYEQYF	TGTGCCAGCAACGGACAGGGTCCCCCTTACGAGCAGTACTTC
many	TRBV24-1	TRBJ2-7	-	CATSVWGDEQYF	TGTGCCACCAGTGTTTGGGGCGACGAGCAGTACTTC
-	TRBV6-2/TRBV6-3	TRBJ2-3	TRBD1	CASSIGTGAQDTQYF	TGTGCCAGCAGTATTGGGACAGGCGCTCAAGATACGCAGTATTTT
-	TRBV7-9	TRBJ2-7	-	CTSSLIRDASYEQYF	TGTACCAGCAGCTTAATTAGGGACGCATCCTACGAGCAGTACTTC
many	TRBV6-2/TRBV6-3	TRBJ2-7	-	CASSGQIYEQYF	TGTGCCAGCTCCGGACAGATATACGAGCAGTACTTC
-	TRBV20-1	TRBJ1-1	TRBD1	CSPTGQGNTEAFF	TGCAGTCCTACAGGACAGGGGAACACTGAAGCTTTCTTT
few	TRBV28	TRBJ2-7	TRBD1	CASRKQGLEQYF	TGTGCCAGCAGAAAACAGGGGCTCGAGCAGTACTTC
many	TRBV29-1	TRBJ2-5	TRBD1	CSVGEAGGYQVAQYF	TGCAGCGTTGGGGAGGCAGGGGGCTACCAAGTGGCCCAGTACTTC
-	TRBV7-2	TRBJ1-4	-	CASSVDISEKLFF	TGTGCCAGCAGCGTGGACATTTCGGAAAAACTGTTTTTT
few	TRBV3-1	TRBJ2-4	-	CASSQTSGGGGNIQYF	TGTGCCAGCAGCCAAACGAGCGGAGGGGGAGGAAACATTCAGTACTTC
-	TRBV9	TRBJ1-5	TRBD1	CASSPGQGARHQPQHF	TGTGCCAGCAGTCCGGGACAGGGGGCGCGGCACCAGCCCCAGCATTTT
many	TRBV29-1	TRBJ2-1	TRBD2	CSVELAGGQYNEQFF	TGCAGCGTCGAATTAGCGGGGGGGCAGTACAATGAGCAGTTCTTC
-	TRBV18	TRBJ2-5	-	CASSPLPAQETQYF	TGTGCCAGCTCACCACTTCCCGCACAAGAGACCCAGTACTTC
-	TRBV7-2	TRBJ2-1	TRBD2	CASSGPGLASYNEQFF	TGTGCCAGCAGCGGGCCGGGACTAGCTTCCTACAATGAGCAGTTCTTC
-	TRBV20-1	TRBJ2-3	-	CSARDQGFRRTDTQYF	TGCAGTGCTAGAGATCAGGGGTTTCGGAGGACAGATACGCAGTATTTT
few	TRBV11-3	TRBJ2-7	-	CASSLGAAYEQYF	TGTGCCAGCAGCTTAGGGGCCGCATACGAGCAGTACTTC
few	TRBV20-1	TRBJ2-7	TRBD1	CSARDSGQGAGEQYF	TGCAGTGCTAGAGATTCTGGGCAGGGGGCGGGTGAGCAGTACTTC
few	TRBV3-1	TRBJ2-7	-	CASSQGLALSYEQYF	TGTGCCAGCAGCCAGGGGCTAGCGTTATCCTACGAGCAGTACTTC
-	TRBV20-1	TRBJ2-5	TRBD1	CSAPDRGWKTQYF	TGCAGTGCTCCGGACAGGGGTTGGAAGACCCAGTACTTC
-	TRBV5-1	TRBJ2-2	TRBD1	CASRPGQRTGLNSGELFF	TGCGCCAGCAGACCGGGACAGAGGACAGGGTTGAATTCCGGGGAGCTGTTTTTT
-	TRBV20-1	TRBJ2-5	-	CSAISERRETQYF	TGCAGTGCTATCTCCGAAAGAAGAGAGACCCAGTACTTC
-	TRBV11-2	TRBJ1-1	-	CASSPRPRGPAHMNTEAFF	TGTGCCAGCAGCCCCCGACCCAGGGGTCCCGCGCACATGAACACTGAAGCTTTCTTT
-	TRBV6-1	TRBJ2-7	TRBD2	CASKQPGLGRDPGAPSEQYF	TGTGCCAGTAAGCAACCGGGACTAGGGCGGGACCCCGGAGCTCCCTCCGAGCAGTACTTC
many	TRBV7-2	TRBJ2-3	TRBD2	CASSLNPSSGTLGDTQYF	TGTGCCAGCAGCTTAAATCCATCTAGCGGAACCCTGGGTGATACGCAGTATTTT
many	TRBV20-1	TRBJ2-1	TRBD2	CSAQRGGSYNEQFF	TGCAGTGCGCAGCGGGGGGGCTCCTACAATGAGCAGTTCTTC
-	TRBV11-2	TRBJ2-7	-	CASSRTNQAGTSYEQYF	TGTGCCAGCAGTCGAACAAACCAGGCAGGAACCTCCTACGAGCAGTACTTC
few	TRBV20-1	TRBJ2-3	-	CSAREDKRRTDTQYF	TGCAGTGCTAGAGAGGATAAAAGACGCACAGATACGCAGTATTTT
once	TRBV5-1	TRBJ2-5	-	CASGLYRGAETQYF	TGCGCCAGCGGCTTGTATCGGGGAGCGGAGACCCAGTACTTC
-	TRBV7-2	TRBJ1-4	-	CASSLEGSRFEKLFF	TGTGCCAGCAGCTTAGAAGGGAGCCGGTTTGAAAAACTGTTTTTT
-	TRBV27	TRBJ2-6	-	CASSLWDISSGANVLTF	TGTGCCAGCAGTTTATGGGACATTAGCTCTGGGGCCAACGTCCTGACTTTC
-	TRBV5-6	TRBJ2-7	TRBD1	CASSSDRGYAVEQYF	TGTGCCAGCAGCTCAGACAGGGGATACGCGGTTGAGCAGTACTTC
few	TRBV5-5	TRBJ2-3	TRBD1	CASSPGTGGTDTQYF	TGTGCCAGCAGCCCCGGGACAGGGGGGACAGATACGCAGTATTTT
-	TRBV5-4	TRBJ2-3	TRBD2	CASSLGTSGVADTQYF	TGTGCCAGCAGCTTGGGGACTAGCGGGGTGGCAGATACGCAGTATTTT
-	TRBV27	TRBJ1-2	-	CASLEGGYGYTF	TGTGCCAGCTTAGAGGGCGGGTATGGCTACACCTTC
-	TRBV20-1	TRBJ2-7	-	CSASPGPLYEQYF	TGCAGTGCTAGTCCGGGACCTCTCTACGAGCAGTACTTC
many	TRBV27	TRBJ2-5	-	CASSLGLVETQYF	TGCGCCAGCAGCCTAGGACTGGTGGAGACCCAGTACTTC
-	TRBV4-2	TRBJ1-1	-	CARSQSGGLNTEAFF	TGTGCCCGCAGCCAAAGTGGAGGGTTGAACACTGAAGCTTTCTTT
-	TRBV6-2/TRBV6-3	TRBJ2-2	TRBD1	CASSYSSAGQGHTGELFF	TGTGCCAGCAGTTACTCGTCTGCGGGACAGGGTCACACCGGGGAGCTGTTTTTT
few	TRBV6-2/TRBV6-3	TRBJ2-5	TRBD2	CASSYMAGGINNEQYF	TGTGCCAGCAGTTACATGGCGGGGGGTATAAACAATGAGCAGTACTTC
-	TRBV25-1	TRBJ2-1	TRBD2	CASSRRLAGVPTYNEQFF	TGTGCCAGCAGTAGGAGGCTAGCGGGAGTCCCCACGTACAATGAGCAGTTCTTC